The clone carrying this TCR beta chain has only a few counts. This sample was taken from a study of T cells after yellow fever vaccination. TCRdb processed the 5' RACE reads anew with MiXCR; each CDR3 protein has one entry. Found here are 25,000 to 35,000 distinct CDR3 sequences, under 4.5% of them singletons; the top ten hold roughly half. V lost 0 bases to trimming and J lost 13 bases, with 6 bases between them. The CDR3 is 10 amino acids. Germline lookup yields CDR1 GTSNPN and CDR2 SVGIG (reference sequence). The gene calls are TRBV30 and TRBJ1-4; D call uncertain. The sample in question was CD8+ T cells sorted from PBMCs, obtained 5 days after the yellow fever booster vaccination. The receptor's source is a man aged 25-45 years who received the YFV17D yellow fever vaccine. CDR3 DNA sequence: TGTGCCTGGAGTGTTAACGGACTGTTTTTT. Translated, it gives CAWSVNGLFF.